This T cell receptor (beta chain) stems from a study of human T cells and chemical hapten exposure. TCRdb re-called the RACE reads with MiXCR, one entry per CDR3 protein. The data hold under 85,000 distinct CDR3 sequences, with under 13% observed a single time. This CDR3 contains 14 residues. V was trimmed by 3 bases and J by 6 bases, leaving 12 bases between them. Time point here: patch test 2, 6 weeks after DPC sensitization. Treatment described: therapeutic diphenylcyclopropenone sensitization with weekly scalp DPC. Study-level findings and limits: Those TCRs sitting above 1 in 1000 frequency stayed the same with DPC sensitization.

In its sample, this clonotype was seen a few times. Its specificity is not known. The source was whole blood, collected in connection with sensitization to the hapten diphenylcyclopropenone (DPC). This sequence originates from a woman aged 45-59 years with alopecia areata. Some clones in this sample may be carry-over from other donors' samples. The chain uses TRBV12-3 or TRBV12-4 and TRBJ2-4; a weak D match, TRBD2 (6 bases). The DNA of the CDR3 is TGTGCCAGCAGTTTCCCCCAGGAGGGAAACATTCAGTACTTC. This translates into CASSFPQEGNIQYF.